The 32 T cell receptor beta chains reported below all come from one sample, sequenced in a study of blood T cell repertoires in COVID-19. Clones were sequenced by immunoSEQ multiplex PCR, and TCRdb holds only the in-frame ones, with some missing. The sample lists 400,000 or so clones, 80% to 95% occurring once. The specimen was PBMCs or T cells enriched from blood (not recorded which). Receptor source: a young man who had recovered from COVID-19.

The V and J genes are TRBV11-2 and TRBJ1-4; tentative D call: TRBD1 (6 bases). This CDR3 spans 16 amino acids. CDR1 is SGHAT, CDR2 FQNNGV, per germline. V gave up 5 bases and J gave up 7 bases, with 20 bases separating them. The CDR3 region is CASSTLRGRASEKLFF. As DNA, the CDR3 is TGTGCCAGCAGCACGCTCAGGGGCCGCGCATCTGAAAAACTGTTTTTT. Full variable domain (rest looked up from reference TRBV11-2 and TRBJ1-4): EAGVAQSPRYKIIEKRQSVAFWCNPISGHATLYWYQQILGQGPKLLIQFQNNGVVDDSQLPKDRFSAERLKGVDSTLKIQPAKLEDSAVYLCASSTLRGRASEKLFFGSGTQLSVL.

Of note for this clone: The sample holds other DNA sequences that translate to the same CDR3. J is TRBJ1-2 and V is TRBV2, with a tentative D call TRBD1 (6 bases). The germline CDR1 and CDR2 sequences are SNHLY and FYNNEI. V lost 6 bases and J 2 bases, leaving 7 bases between the germline ends. This CDR3 is 12 amino acids long. The CDR3 region has the DNA TGTGCCAGCAGCGGACAGAACTATGGCTACACCTTC. It specifies CASSGQNYGYTF.

This chain connects TRBV27 to TRBJ2-1; D is unresolved. The ends were cut back, 5 bases at V and 5 bases at J, with 7 bases in the middle. The CDR3 has 12 amino acids. Germline assignment: CDR1 MNHEY and CDR2 SMNVEV (reference sequence). The DNA of the CDR3 is TGTGCCAGCAGTCTGAGAAACAATGAGCAGTTCTTC. It translates to CASSLRNNEQFF.

The CDR3 nucleotides read TGTGCCAGCGGGACCGGGGGGAACACCGGGGAGCTGTTTTTT. Its protein is CASGTGGNTGELFF. The chain couples TRBV6-5 to TRBJ2-2, with D perhaps TRBD2 (6 bases). CDR1 and CDR2 from the germline V gene are MNHEY and SVGAGI. Trimming left V 8 bases short and J 1 base short, with 11 bases between. The CDR3 totals 14 residues.

This chain connects TRBV6-5 to TRBJ1-1, with a weak D call TRBD1 (6 bases). CDR3 length: 15 amino acids. Germline V gene sequence: CDR1 MNHEY, CDR2 SVGAGI. Between the trimmed V and J ends, which lost 2 bases and 4 bases, there was a span of 14 bases. The CDR3, as DNA: TGTGCCAGCAGTTACGGGGGACATCTATCCACTGAAGCTTTCTTT. This gives the protein CASSYGGHLSTEAFF.

This chain joins TRBV7-2 and TRBJ2-7, with TRBD1 identical over 12 bases. After removal of 5 bases from V and 4 bases from J, the junction contained 6 bases not matched to a gene. Germline CDR1 SGHTA, CDR2 FQGNSA. CDR3 size: 15 residues. The CDR3, as DNA: TGTGCCAGCAGCCGGGGGACAGGGGGCTTTTACGAGCAGTACTTC. This gives the protein CASSRGTGGFYEQYF.

The rearrangement links TRBV4-1 to TRBJ1-2; 7 nucleotides agree with TRBD1. The V segment lost 0 bases and the J segment 5 bases; nucleotides outside the gene matches: 6. CDR3 length: 15 residues. Germline loops: CDR1 MGHRA, CDR2 YSYEKL. The CDR3 sequence is CASSQDTGVAYGYTF. CDR3 nucleotide sequence: TGCGCCAGCAGCCAAGATACAGGGGTGGCGTATGGCTACACCTTC.

This sequence joins TRBV5-1 and TRBJ2-1; weak D call: TRBD1 (7 bases). Per the germline V gene, CDR1 is SGHRS and CDR2 is YFSETQ. Between the trimmed V and J ends, which lost 4 bases and 7 bases, there was a span of 21 bases. This CDR3 comprises 16 residues. CDR3 loop: CASSRGGTASSNEQFF. Here the CDR3 DNA reads TGCGCCAGCAGCCGGGGCGGGACAGCGTCAAGTAATGAGCAGTTCTTC.

The chain recombines TRBV12-3 or TRBV12-4 with TRBJ1-1, with D uncertain. This CDR3 contains 13 residues. Trimming took off 2 bases at V and 9 bases at J, with 13 bases between the two ends. The CDR3 loop is CASSLSSAAQAFF. The CDR3, as DNA: TGTGCCAGCAGTTTAAGCTCCGCCGCGCAAGCTTTCTTT.

V usage is TRBV6-5 and J usage is TRBJ1-2; D gene ambiguous. CDR3 length: 13 residues. With 5 bases removed from V and 3 bases from J, the gap between germline ends came to 10 bases. Per the germline V gene, CDR1 is MNHEY and CDR2 is SVGAGI. The CDR3 DNA follows: TGTGCCAGCAGTACCCCTATGCACTATGGCTACACCTTC. Its translation is CASSTPMHYGYTF.

The rearrangement joins TRBV19 to TRBJ1-3; D may be TRBD1 (5 bases). V lost 11 bases and J 0 bases, leaving 23 bases between the germline ends. Per the germline V gene, CDR1 is LNHDA and CDR2 is SQIVND (reference sequence). CDR3 size: 17 residues. The DNA for the CDR3 is TGTGCCGCGCAGGAAACAGGCAACCATTACTCTGGAAACACCATATATTTT. Residues: CAAQETGNHYSGNTIYF.

As to this clone: Other DNA sequences in the sample encode the same CDR3. V gene TRBV20-1 combines with J gene TRBJ2-7; weak D call: TRBD1 (5 bases). Per germline, CDR1 DFQATT and CDR2 SNEGSKA (reference sequence). The V end was cut by 2 bases, the J end by 3 bases, with 5 bases between. The CDR3 has 11 amino acids. This chain's CDR3 is CSARQGYEQYF. Here the CDR3 DNA reads TGCAGTGCTAGACAGGGCTACGAGCAGTACTTC.

The rearrangement uses TRBV29-1 and TRBJ1-1; 9 bases fit TRBD1. Germline CDR1 is SQVTM and CDR2 is ANQGSEA. This CDR3 contains 14 residues. The trim removed 7 bases at V and 3 bases at J, leaving 9 bases unmatched. CDR3 in amino acids: CSGGDRAVYTEAFF. The DNA of the CDR3 is TGCAGCGGGGGGGACAGGGCGGTATACACTGAAGCTTTCTTT.

The gene calls are TRBV6-5 and TRBJ1-4, with D unclear. Germline CDR1 reads MNHEY; CDR2 reads SVGAGI. V lost 0 bases and J lost 4, with 9 bases in between. This CDR3 has 15 residues. The CDR3 coding sequence is TGTGCCAGCAGTTACTCAGGAGGGTATAATGAAAAACTGTTTTTT. Protein product: CASSYSGGYNEKLFF.

The rearrangement links TRBV2 to TRBJ2-3; 9 bases are shared with TRBD1. Unmatched junction bases numbered 5, after V lost 8 bases and J lost 2 bases. CDR3 length: 14 residues. Germline CDR1 reads SNHLY; CDR2 reads FYNNEI. DNA for the CDR3: TGTGCCAGCCGGGACAGGGAAAACACAGATACGCAGTATTTT. This encodes CASRDRENTDTQYF. Full variable domain (missing parts from reference TRBV2 and TRBJ2-3): EPEVTQTPSHQVTQMGQEVILRCVPISNHLYFYWYRQILGQKVEFLVSFYNNEISEKSEIFDDQFSVERPDGSNFTLKIRSTKLEDSAMYFCASRDRENTDTQYFGPGTRLTVL.

This sequence joins TRBV5-1 and TRBJ2-5; 12 positions agree with TRBD1. The CDR3 covers 19 residues. The V gene's germline CDR1 is SGHRS and CDR2 YFSETQ. After removal of 4 bases from V and 1 base from J, the junction contained 14 bases not matched to a gene. In DNA form, the CDR3 reads TGCGCCAGCAGCGCACCGGGACAGGGGGCTCCAAGATCCCAAGAGACCCAGTACTTC. Translation: CASSAPGQGAPRSQETQYF.

This rearrangement joins TRBV30 to TRBJ1-3; 8 positions match TRBD1. The trim removed 1 base at V and 0 bases at J, leaving 5 bases unmatched. CDR1 and CDR2 from the germline V gene are GTSNPN and SVGIG (reference sequence). The CDR3 runs to 16 residues. CDR3 protein: CAWSGTGSLSGNTIYF. The CDR3 nucleotides read TGTGCCTGGAGTGGGACAGGGTCTCTCTCTGGAAACACCATATATTTT.

The V gene is TRBV7-2, the J gene TRBJ1-5; D is ambiguous. Per the germline V gene, CDR1 is SGHTA and CDR2 is FQGNSA. The CDR3 is 16 amino acids. The germline V and J ends were trimmed by 5 bases and 4 bases, with 18 bases remaining between them. CDR3 sequence reads: CASSPVGGRINQPQHF. For the CDR3, the DNA is TGTGCCAGCAGCCCAGTCGGTGGCAGGATTAATCAGCCCCAGCATTTT.

This clone came up once. V is TRBV6-1 and J is TRBJ2-3; 10 nucleotides match TRBD2. CDR3 size: 18 residues. The germline V gene has CDR1 MNHNS and CDR2 SASEGT. V lost 4 bases, J lost 0 bases, and 10 bases stayed unmatched. The CDR3 protein is CASSGMTLAGGSTDTQYF. In DNA form, the CDR3 reads TGTGCCAGCAGTGGCATGACCTTAGCGGGAGGTAGCACAGATACGCAGTATTTT.

Here the CDR3 reads CASLGAPGNTIYF. DNA of the CDR3: TGTGCCAGCCTTGGAGCTCCTGGAAACACCATATATTTT. The J gene is TRBJ1-3, the V gene TRBV6-5; D is undetermined. Germline values: CDR1 MNHEY, CDR2 SVGAGI. The CDR3 runs to 13 residues. V was clipped by 8 bases and J by 2 bases, with 10 bases between them.

The CDR3 region is CASSLTHAEKLFF. DNA for the CDR3: TGTGCCAGCAGTTTAACTCATGCCGAAAAACTGTTTTTT. V and J are TRBV12-3 or TRBV12-4 and TRBJ1-4; no firm D call. CDR3 length: 13 residues. V shed 2 bases and J shed 8 bases, with 9 bases lying between them.

V and J are TRBV28 and TRBJ1-1; D is ambiguous. The germline V and J ends were trimmed by 4 bases and 7 bases, with 13 bases remaining between them. From germline, CDR1 is MDHEN and CDR2 SYDVKM. CDR3 length equals 13 residues. This CDR3 is CASSSLAPNEAFF. Written as DNA, the CDR3 is TGTGCCAGCAGTTCACTTGCCCCAAATGAAGCTTTCTTT.

The rearrangement links TRBV25-1 to TRBJ1-3, with D unclear. The germline gives CDR1 MGHDK, CDR2 SYGVNS. The ends were cut back, 6 bases at V and 0 bases at J, with 12 bases in the middle. The length of the CDR3 is 15 residues. CDR3 sequence reads: CASRPPGVSGNTIYF. In nucleotides, the CDR3 is TGTGCCAGCAGGCCCCCGGGAGTCTCTGGAAACACCATATATTTT.

This clone was observed a few times. The V and J genes are TRBV7-2 and TRBJ2-1; 7 bases are a match to TRBD2. Germline CDR1 reads SGHTA; CDR2 reads FQGNSA. CDR3 length equals 21 residues. The V gene end was trimmed by 0 bases and the J gene end by 0 bases; junction bases not matched to a gene: 17. The CDR3 is CASSLAPSGREYWYSYNEQFF. DNA for the CDR3: TGTGCCAGCAGCTTAGCCCCTTCGGGGCGGGAGTACTGGTACTCCTACAATGAGCAGTTCTTC.

The chain employs TRBV6-5 and TRBJ1-2; D gene unclear. V gave up 6 bases and J gave up 6 bases, with 17 bases separating them. The V gene's germline CDR1 is MNHEY and CDR2 SVGAGI. The CDR3 spans 14 residues. In DNA form, the CDR3 reads TGTGCCAGCAGCTCCGCGGGTCTAGTGGATGGCTACACCTTC. Protein sequence: CASSSAGLVDGYTF.

This sequence joins TRBV19 and TRBJ2-1, with 9 bases fitting TRBD2. The CDR3 consists of 15 residues. V was clipped by 3 bases and J by 7 bases; unmatched bases: 7. Germline-derived CDR1 and CDR2 are LNHDA and SQIVND (reference sequence). CDR3 in DNA: TGTGCCAGTAGTATTTTTGCGGGAGGGGGGAATGAGCAGTTCTTC. It encodes CASSIFAGGGNEQFF.

The genes are TRBV5-1 and TRBJ1-4; TRBD1 agrees at 8 bases. Germline V lookup: CDR1 SGHRS, CDR2 YFSETQ. V dropped 4 bases and J dropped 8; count of bases not matched to a gene: 13. The CDR3 loop spans 16 amino acids. This CDR3 reads CASSLQGTGGLEKLFF. The CDR3 DNA reads TGCGCCAGCAGCCTTCAGGGGACAGGTGGATTAGAAAAACTGTTTTTT.

V is TRBV5-6 and J is TRBJ1-6; D may be TRBD1 (5 bases). Germline V gene sequence: CDR1 SGHDT, CDR2 YYEEEE. The CDR3 contains 16 residues. V dropped 3 bases and J dropped 7 bases, with 17 bases sitting between them. The CDR3 region has the DNA TGTGCCAGCAGCTGGGGCAGCTCGGTGGCCAATTCACCCCTCCACTTT. Translation gives CASSWGSSVANSPLHF. Looking up the rest from reference TRBV5-6 and TRBJ1-6 gives the full variable domain: DAGVTQSPTHLIKTRGQQVTLRCSPKSGHDTVSWYQQALGQGPQFIFQYYEEEERQRGNFPDRFSGHQFPNYSSELNVNALLLGDSALYLCASSWGSSVANSPLHFGNGTRLTVT.

Turning to this clone: One end of the junction varies from germline; a read error may be responsible. This chain connects TRBV18 to TRBJ2-2; no reliable D call. This CDR3 is 14 amino acids long. Germline assignment: CDR1 KGHSH and CDR2 LQKENI. As DNA, the CDR3 is TGTGCCAGCTCTGGCCAGGCGAACATCGGGGAGCTGTTTTTT. Protein product: CASSGQANIGELFF. Full variable domain (missing parts from reference TRBV18 and TRBJ2-2): NAGVMQNPRHLVRRRGQEARLRCSPMKGHSHVYWYRQLPEEGLKFMVYLQKENIIDESGMPKERFSAEFPKEGPSILRIQQVVRGDSAAYFCASSGQANIGELFFGEGSRLTVL.

CDR3 nucleotide sequence: TGCAGTGCTAGTCGGGGTACCTCGTATGGCTACACCTTC. Translation: CSASRGTSYGYTF. The chain recombines TRBV20-1 with TRBJ1-2, with unresolved D. This CDR3 is 13 amino acids long. The germline V gene encodes CDR1 DFQATT and CDR2 SNEGSKA (reference sequence). Trimming removed 3 bases from V and 5 bases from J, with 13 bases in between.

This chain joins TRBV5-1 and TRBJ2-2, with 15 bases matching TRBD2. The CDR3 consists of 16 residues. CDR1 and CDR2 from the germline V gene are SGHRS and YFSETQ. V shed 4 bases, J shed 4 bases, and the junction held 2 bases outside the gene matches. CDR3 sequence: CASSAGLAGGTGELFF. The DNA of the CDR3 is TGCGCCAGCAGCGCGGGACTAGCGGGGGGCACCGGGGAGCTGTTTTTT.

V usage is TRBV6-1 and J usage is TRBJ1-1, with 11 nucleotides matching TRBD1. This CDR3 is built from 21 residues. V was clipped by 0 bases and J by 6 bases; unmatched bases: 21. CDR1 MNHNS and CDR2 SASEGT come from the germline V gene. CDR3 sequence: CASSEARGDRGFIQRRAEAFF. In DNA form, the CDR3 reads TGTGCCAGCAGTGAAGCAAGGGGGGACAGGGGGTTCATTCAGCGTCGGGCTGAAGCTTTCTTT.